The entry that follows covers one T cell receptor (beta chain) sequence. Its antigen is unknown. This sample was taken from a study of metastatic and nonmetastatic thyroid tumors. Study as a whole: The study looked at repertoires side by side in blood and in tumor or nodule tissue from malignant and benign thyroid patients.

Not a single patient had been given any form of treatment at any point before undergoing thyroid surgery. In the authors' workflow: Built for papillary thyroid cancer, a distant-metastasis classifier drew on CDR3 differences across clinicopathological groups. TCRdb redid the clone calls on the PCR reads using MiXCR. TCRdb's processing, not the authors' own work, is the source of the V and J calls. The sample carries 9,500 to 15,000 clones, about a third recorded once. Germline V lookup: CDR1 SGHAT, CDR2 FQNNGV. The CDR3 contains 13 residues. V was clipped by 6 bases and J by 13 bases, with 16 bases between them. Regarding the study as a whole: It was reportedly found that TCR beta diversity was significantly higher in malignant thyroid tumors than in benign nodules, a difference seen in both blood and tumor samples.

The sequencing input was tumor tissue. The chain has TRBV11-2 and TRBJ1-6, with no clear D. This TCR came from a female donor with papillary thyroid cancer or a benign thyroid nodule (not recorded which). Some clones in this sample may be carry-over from other donors' samples. CDR3 DNA sequence: TGTGCCAGCAGTTATGGGTGGGCTCTCCCCCTCCACTTT. Its translation: CASSYGWALPLHF.